Sequencing of this TCR beta chain was carried out in a study of T cell responses to AZD1222 COVID-19 vaccine. Regarding the study as a whole: Repertoire sampling occurred only after the peak T cell response.

Some clones are missing from TCRdb's copy, which holds only in-frame ones; the method was immunoSEQ multiplex PCR. The data contain about 39,000 clones, roughly 85% of them singletons. The V gene's germline CDR1 is SGHAT and CDR2 FQDESV (reference sequence). The CDR3 is 16 amino acids. V gave up 1 base and J gave up 0 bases, with 10 bases separating them. In the case of this clone: Its target is unknown.

The specimen was peripheral blood, collected 28 days after the second dose of the MenACWY control vaccine. The TCR originated in an adult who received the MenACWY meningococcal vaccine as a control. This rearrangement joins TRBV11-1 to TRBJ1-3; TRBD1 is a possible D gene (5 bases). As DNA, the CDR3 is TGTGCCAGCAGCTTAGGGGACCCACACTCTGGAAACACCATATATTTT. Protein: CASSLGDPHSGNTIYF.